A single sample is the source of the 22 T cell receptor beta chains below, sequenced in a study of cytomegalovirus exposure and HLA in healthy donors. In the PCR, 60 Vbeta and 13 Jbeta primers were used. Sequenced by immunoSEQ multiplex PCR; TCRdb stores in-frame clones only, minus some. The sample yields under 250,000 clones, around four fifths seen once. The specimen sequenced was PBMCs. The receptors were gathered from a woman aged 40-49 years in good health and CMV-seronegative.

The V gene is TRBV6-5, the J gene TRBJ2-2; D is ambiguous. The V gene's germline CDR1 is MNHEY and CDR2 SVGAGI. Between the trimmed V and J ends, which lost 4 bases and 4 bases, there was a span of 7 bases. The CDR3 runs 13 residues. Written as DNA, the CDR3 is TGTGCCAGCAGTTTGGAGACCACCGGGGAGCTGTTTTTT. This encodes CASSLETTGELFF.

This sequence joins TRBV27 and TRBJ1-5, with D uncertain. V lost 9 bases and J lost 5, with 11 bases in between. This CDR3 spans 12 amino acids. Per germline, CDR1 MNHEY and CDR2 SMNVEV (reference sequence). The CDR3 DNA is TGTGCCAGTCGAGGGTCGCATCAGCCCCAGCATTTT. It translates to CASRGSHQPQHF.

This clone was seen just once. The chain links TRBV28 to TRBJ1-2, with 8 bases identical to TRBD1. Trimming took 3 bases from V and 8 from J; bases not matched to a gene: 11. CDR3 length: 15 residues. Germline CDR1 and CDR2: MDHEN and SYDVKM. The DNA of the CDR3 is TGTGCCAGCAGTTTTGGGGGGACAGGTGGGGGAGGCTACACCTTC. Translating gives CASSFGGTGGGGYTF.

The chain is built from TRBV7-9 and TRBJ1-1; 7 positions agree with TRBD1. Germline values: CDR1 SEHNR, CDR2 FQNEAQ (reference sequence). This CDR3 spans 15 amino acids. V shed 5 bases, J shed 4 bases, and the junction held 10 bases outside the gene matches. The CDR3 is CASSPPGGISTEAFF. CDR3 coding DNA: TGTGCCAGCAGCCCTCCAGGGGGTATTTCCACTGAAGCTTTCTTT.

The chain employs TRBV11-2 and TRBJ2-7, with D perhaps TRBD1 (8 bases). V gave up 4 bases and J gave up 4 bases, with 14 bases separating them. The CDR3 is 14 residues long. Per germline, CDR1 SGHAT and CDR2 FQNNGV. The DNA of the CDR3 is TGTGCCAGCAGCTCCAACAGGGGGGGGTACGAGCAGTACTTC. Amino acids: CASSSNRGGYEQYF.

The genes are TRBV27 and TRBJ2-7; D gene uncertain. Germline CDR1 and CDR2: MNHEY and SMNVEV (reference sequence). Between the trimmed V and J ends, which lost 6 bases and 3 bases, there was a span of 6 bases. CDR3 length equals 11 residues. CDR3 coding DNA: TGTGCCAGCAGCCACGGCTACGAGCAGTACTTC. Translating gives CASSHGYEQYF.

V usage is TRBV27 and J usage is TRBJ2-5, with D unclear. This CDR3 comprises 11 residues. Germline CDR1 MNHEY, CDR2 SMNVEV (reference sequence). The ends were cut back, 6 bases at V and 3 bases at J, with 5 bases in the middle. The DNA of the CDR3 is TGTGCCAGCAGAAACAAAGAGACCCAGTACTTC. Translated: CASRNKETQYF.

V gene TRBV19 combines with J gene TRBJ1-4; D perhaps matches TRBD1 (6 bases). In germline, CDR1 is LNHDA, CDR2 SQIVND (reference sequence). CDR3 length equals 15 residues. Deletions cut 5 bases from V and 0 bases from J, with 10 bases between. The CDR3 reads CASSVRTATNEKLFF. The CDR3 bases are TGTGCCAGTAGTGTCCGGACAGCAACTAATGAAAAACTGTTTTTT.

This clone has only one observation. This rearrangement joins TRBV5-8 to TRBJ1-1, with D maybe TRBD1 (6 bases). Trimming left V 4 bases short and J 1 base short, with 14 bases between. Germline V gene lookup returns CDR1 SGHTS and CDR2 YDEGEE. The CDR3 has 15 amino acids. CDR3 protein: CASSIFRDKNTEAFF. CDR3 DNA: TGTGCCAGCAGCATATTCCGGGACAAGAACACTGAAGCTTTCTTT.

This clone has just a few counts. The gene calls are TRBV6-4 and TRBJ2-3, with D perhaps matching TRBD2 (6 bases). The ends were cut back, 6 bases at V and 4 bases at J, with 11 bases in the middle. The V gene's germline CDR1 is MRHNA and CDR2 SNTAGT. CDR3 length: 13 residues. This chain's CDR3 is CASSQSSADTQYF. CDR3 in DNA: TGTGCCAGCAGCCAATCTAGCGCAGATACGCAGTATTTT.

The chain uses TRBV6-5 and TRBJ2-5; 10 bases are a match to TRBD2. The DNA end favors TRBJ2-7, so the J call may be wrong. The CDR3 contains 15 residues. Germline V gene lookup returns CDR1 MNHEY and CDR2 SVGAGI. The CDR3 reads CASSYASGSSYEQYF. CDR3 nucleotide sequence: TGTGCCAGCAGTTACGCTAGCGGGAGCTCCTACGAGCAGTACTTC.

The chain recombines TRBV9 with TRBJ1-4, with D perhaps matching TRBD1 (5 bases). Trimming took off 2 bases at V and 5 bases at J, with 10 bases between the two ends. The V gene's germline CDR1 is SGDLS and CDR2 YYNGEE. This CDR3 comprises 14 residues. The CDR3 bases are TGTGCCAGCAGCGTTAGGCCAGGGAATGAAAAACTGTTTTTT. Translating it yields CASSVRPGNEKLFF.

This chain joins TRBV19 and TRBJ2-1; 8 bases are a match to TRBD2. Germline V gene data show CDR1 as LNHDA and CDR2 as SQIVND (reference sequence). V lost 2 bases and J lost 3; bases outside the gene matches: 3. The CDR3 sequence is 15 residues long. CDR3 coding DNA: TGTGCCAGTAGTATAAGGCTAGCGGGCTACAATGAGCAGTTCTTC. Translation gives CASSIRLAGYNEQFF.

The chain is built from TRBV5-1 and TRBJ2-5; D is unclear. Trimming removed 1 base at V and 2 bases at J, with 3 bases between. The germline V gene encodes CDR1 SGHRS and CDR2 YFSETQ. This CDR3 region has 12 residues. This chain's CDR3 is CASSLTQETQYF. CDR3 bases: TGCGCCAGCAGCTTGACTCAAGAGACCCAGTACTTC.

The CDR3, as DNA: TGTGCCAGCAGACCAGGCTATACTGGCAATGAGCAGTTCTTC. It specifies CASRPGYTGNEQFF. The chain has TRBV7-2 and TRBJ2-1, with D uncertain. The CDR3 has 14 residues. Trimming took 6 bases from V and 6 from J, leaving 15 bases between them. From germline, CDR1 is SGHTA and CDR2 FQGNSA.

V is TRBV27 and J is TRBJ1-1; TRBD1 matches at 8 bases. The length of the CDR3 is 15 residues. Germline-derived CDR1 and CDR2 are MNHEY and SMNVEV (reference sequence). The V gene end was trimmed by 5 bases and the J gene end by 5 bases; junction bases not matched to a gene: 10. The CDR3 here is CASSPRTGRFTEAFF. For the CDR3, the DNA is TGTGCCAGCAGTCCTCGGACAGGGCGGTTTACTGAAGCTTTCTTT.

V is TRBV7-8 and J is TRBJ2-4; possible D gene TRBD1, 6 bases. Looked up from germline, CDR1 is SGHVS and CDR2 is FQNEAQ. V lost 3 bases, J lost 8 bases, and 14 bases lay in between. The CDR3 is made up of 14 amino acids. The CDR3 DNA follows: TGTGCCAGCAGCTTTTCTTACAGGGTAGACATTCAGTACTTC. Encoded protein: CASSFSYRVDIQYF.

This clone was counted a single time. The chain uses TRBV5-1 and TRBJ2-7; TRBD2 agrees at 8 bases. Germline trimming cut 4 bases from V and 6 bases from J; bases unmatched to any gene: 9. The length of the CDR3 is 14 residues. Germline V gene data show CDR1 as SGHRS and CDR2 as YFSETQ. DNA of the CDR3: TGCGCCAGCAGCCGGCAGCGGGAGCTATCCGAGCAGTACTTC. Protein: CASSRQRELSEQYF.

The genes are TRBV15 and TRBJ1-5; D gene ambiguous. V lost 0 bases and J 7 bases, leaving 19 bases between the germline ends. Germline V CDR1 and CDR2: LNHNV, YYDKDF (reference sequence). The CDR3 has 17 residues. This chain's CDR3 is CATSRELPAGGEQPQHF. The CDR3 nucleotides read TGTGCCACCAGCAGAGAGCTCCCCGCAGGAGGAGAACAGCCCCAGCATTTT.

The chain joins TRBV6-1 to TRBJ2-3; D gene unclear. Germline V CDR1 and CDR2: MNHNS, SASEGT. This CDR3 region has 14 residues. Trimming removed 7 bases from V and 4 bases from J, with 15 bases in between. Written as DNA, the CDR3 is TGTGCCAGCACCTATACCCTGCCCCCAGATACGCAGTATTTT. Translation gives CASTYTLPPDTQYF.

The chain employs TRBV2 and TRBJ2-7; D remains ambiguous. Deletions cut 7 bases from V and 3 bases from J, with 13 bases between. This CDR3 region has 13 residues. The germline V gene encodes CDR1 SNHLY and CDR2 FYNNEI. This CDR3 reads CASTPRPHYEQYF. CDR3 nucleotides: TGTGCCAGCACCCCCCGCCCACACTACGAGCAGTACTTC.

To note about this clone: A read error may produce the germline difference seen at one junction end. The chain joins TRBV4-1 to TRBJ1-1, with D unresolved. Looked up from germline, CDR1 is MGHRA and CDR2 is YSYEKL. This CDR3 has 14 residues. The CDR3 spells CAGSQGQLVTEAFF. For the CDR3, the DNA is TGCGCCGGCAGCCAAGGCCAGTTGGTGACTGAAGCTTTCTTT.